This T cell receptor (beta chain) was identified during a study of cytomegalovirus exposure and HLA in healthy donors. Findings and limits, study-wide: CMV serostatus was the sole immune exposure data available.

About this clone: Antigen unknown.

Primers: 60 Vbeta forward and 13 Jbeta reverse. Assay used: immunoSEQ multiplex PCR; TCRdb lists only in-frame clones, some missing. The data hold over 85,000 clones, with about 8% observed a single time. The V gene lost 6 bases and the J gene lost 6 bases, with 20 bases spanning the gap. Germline loops: CDR1 MDHEN, CDR2 SYDVKM. This CDR3 spans 16 amino acids. The rearrangement uses TRBV28 and TRBJ1-4; possible D gene TRBD1, 6 bases. The receptor was derived from a man aged 50 or older in good health and CMV-seronegative. Sequenced sample: PBMCs. The CDR3 loop reads CASSLRVGGADEKLFF. CDR3 nucleotide sequence: TGTGCCAGCAGCCTTAGGGTGGGGGGGGCTGATGAAAAACTGTTTTTT.